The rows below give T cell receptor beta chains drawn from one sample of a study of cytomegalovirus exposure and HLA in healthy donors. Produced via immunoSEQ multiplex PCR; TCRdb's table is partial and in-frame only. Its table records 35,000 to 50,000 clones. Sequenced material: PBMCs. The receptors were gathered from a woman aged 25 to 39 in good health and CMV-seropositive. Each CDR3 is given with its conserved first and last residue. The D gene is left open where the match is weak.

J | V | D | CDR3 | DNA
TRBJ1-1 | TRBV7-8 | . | CASSSRDRRTEAFF | TGTGCCAGCAGCTCCCGCGACAGGCGGACTGAAGCTTTCTTT
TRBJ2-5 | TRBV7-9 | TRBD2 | CASSLAVSGRETQYF | TGTGCCAGCAGCTTAGCAGTTAGCGGGAGGGAGACCCAGTACTTC
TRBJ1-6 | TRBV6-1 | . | CASSEGDSPLHF | TGTGCCAGCAGTGAAGGCGATTCACCCCTCCACTTT
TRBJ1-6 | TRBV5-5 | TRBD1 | CASSLAPQGTANSPLHF | TGTGCCAGCAGCTTGGCCCCACAGGGGACGGCGAATTCACCCCTCCACTTT
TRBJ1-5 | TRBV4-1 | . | CASSQAGSLNQPQHF | TGCGCCAGCAGCCAGGCAGGATCGCTCAATCAGCCCCAGCATTTT
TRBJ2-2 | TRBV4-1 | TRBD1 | CASSPGQGKTGELFF | TGCGCCAGCAGCCCTGGACAGGGAAAAACCGGGGAGCTGTTTTTT
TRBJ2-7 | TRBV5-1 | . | CASSLESASYEQYF | TGCGCCAGCAGCTTGGAATCCGCGTCATACGAGCAGTACTTC
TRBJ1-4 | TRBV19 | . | CASRRQNNEKLFF | TGTGCCAGTAGGCGACAGAATAATGAAAAACTGTTTTTT
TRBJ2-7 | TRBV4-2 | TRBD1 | CASSQEGQGAYEQYF | TGTGCCAGCAGCCAAGAGGGACAGGGGGCATACGAGCAGTACTTC
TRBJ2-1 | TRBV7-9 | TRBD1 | CASTPGGGDEQFF | TGTGCCAGCACTCCAGGGGGTGGGGATGAGCAGTTCTTC
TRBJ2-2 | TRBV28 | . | CASSFDYQTGELFF | TGTGCCAGCAGTTTCGACTACCAGACCGGGGAGCTGTTTTTT
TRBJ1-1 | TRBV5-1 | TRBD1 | CASSLAEGADEAFF | TGCGCCAGCAGCTTGGCTGAGGGGGCGGATGAAGCTTTCTTT
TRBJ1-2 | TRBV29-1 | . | CSVDWGQGLPGYTF | TGCAGCGTTGATTGGGGACAAGGACTTCCGGGCTACACCTTC
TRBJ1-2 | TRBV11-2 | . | CASRTGANYGYTF | TGTGCCAGCAGGACTGGAGCTAACTATGGCTACACCTTC
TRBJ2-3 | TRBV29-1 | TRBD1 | CSVGQGAGDTQYF | TGCAGCGTTGGACAGGGGGCTGGAGATACGCAGTATTTT
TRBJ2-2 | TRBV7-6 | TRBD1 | CASSSRTGYTGELFF | TGTGCCAGCAGCTCTCGGACAGGGTACACCGGGGAGCTGTTTTTT
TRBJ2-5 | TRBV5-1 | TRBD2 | CASSLTPSGGETQYF | TGCGCCAGCAGCTTGACGCCTAGCGGGGGAGAGACCCAGTACTTC
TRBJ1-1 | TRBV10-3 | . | CAISQGGNAEAFF | TGTGCCATCAGTCAGGGTGGGAACGCTGAAGCTTTCTTT
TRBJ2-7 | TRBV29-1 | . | CSVRSDYEQYF | TGCAGCGTCCGCTCAGATTACGAGCAGTACTTC
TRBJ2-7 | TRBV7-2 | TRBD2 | CASSITSGSSYEQYF | TGTGCCAGCAGCATTACTAGCGGAAGCTCCTACGAGCAGTACTTC
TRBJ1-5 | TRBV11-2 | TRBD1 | CASSLSGTEQPQHF | TGTGCCAGCAGCTTAAGTGGGACAGAGCAGCCCCAGCATTTT
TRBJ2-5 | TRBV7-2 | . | CASSSGIDQETQYF | TGTGCCAGCAGCTCCGGGATTGATCAAGAGACCCAGTACTTC
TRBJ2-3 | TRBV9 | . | CASSVLGVVGTDTQYF | TGTGCCAGCAGCGTCCTAGGGGTTGTCGGCACAGATACGCAGTATTTT
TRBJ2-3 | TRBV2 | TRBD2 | CASSGTSGGSDTQYF | TGTGCCAGCAGTGGGACTAGCGGGGGGAGCGATACGCAGTATTTT
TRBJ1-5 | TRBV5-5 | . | CASSLGSGDYSNQPQHF | TGTGCCAGCAGCTTGGGTTCGGGAGATTATAGCAATCAGCCCCAGCATTTT
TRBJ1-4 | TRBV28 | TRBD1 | CASSQSGGPTNEKLFF | TGTGCCAGCAGTCAATCAGGGGGACCAACTAATGAAAAACTGTTTTTT
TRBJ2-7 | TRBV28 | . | CASSQDRHSVYEQYF | TGTGCCAGCAGTCAAGACAGACACTCGGTCTACGAGCAGTACTTC
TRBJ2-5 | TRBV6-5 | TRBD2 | CASSLLAGSQETQYF | TGTGCCAGCAGTTTGCTAGCGGGGTCCCAAGAGACCCAGTACTTC
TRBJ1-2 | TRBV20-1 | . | CSAPSVYGYTF | TGCAGTGCGCCTTCGGTGTATGGCTACACCTTC
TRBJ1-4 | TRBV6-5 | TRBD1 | CASSSPGQGHEKLFF | TGTGCCAGCAGTTCCCCGGGACAGGGCCATGAAAAACTGTTTTTT
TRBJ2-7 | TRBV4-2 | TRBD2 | CASSHPRYSGGGYEQYF | TGTGCCAGCAGTCATCCAAGGTATAGCGGGGGGGGATACGAGCAGTACTTC
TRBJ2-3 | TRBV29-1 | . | CSVVPSGRGNTQYF | TGCAGCGTTGTTCCCTCGGGGCGGGGAAATACGCAGTATTTT
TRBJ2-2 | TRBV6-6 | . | CASSTTRTTGELFF | TGTGCCAGCAGTACCACAAGAACCACCGGGGAGCTGTTTTTT
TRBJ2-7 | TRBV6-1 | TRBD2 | CASSGSGTSGGPSYEQYF | TGTGCCAGCAGTGGATCCGGGACTAGCGGGGGTCCGTCCTACGAGCAGTACTTC
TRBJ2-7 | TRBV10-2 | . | CASSGAGSVYEQYF | TGCGCCAGCAGTGGGGCAGGGTCCGTCTACGAGCAGTACTTC
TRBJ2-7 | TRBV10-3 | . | CAISDSTGRISYEQYF | TGTGCCATCAGTGATTCGACAGGGAGGATTTCCTACGAGCAGTACTTC
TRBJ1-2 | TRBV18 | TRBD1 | CASSPSQGAGGYTF | TGTGCCAGCTCACCCTCACAGGGGGCTGGAGGCTACACCTTC
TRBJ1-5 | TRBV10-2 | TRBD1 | CASSETTGAPQHF | TGCGCCAGCAGTGAGACGACAGGGGCGCCCCAGCATTTT
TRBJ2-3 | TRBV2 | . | CASSSSPGTDTQYF | TGTGCCAGCAGTTCCTCCCCTGGCACAGATACGCAGTATTTT
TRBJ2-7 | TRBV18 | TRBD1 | CASSGQGYEQYF | TGTGCCAGCTCGGGACAGGGCTACGAGCAGTACTTC
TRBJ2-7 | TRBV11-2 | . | CASSLSDEQYF | TGTGCCAGCAGCCTATCCGACGAGCAGTACTTC
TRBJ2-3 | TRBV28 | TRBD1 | CASSPQGDGTDTQYF | TGTGCCAGCAGTCCCCAGGGGGATGGCACAGATACGCAGTATTTT
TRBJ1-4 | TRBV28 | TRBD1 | CASSHRDRGLEKLFF | TGTGCCAGCAGTCACCGGGACAGGGGGCTGGAAAAACTGTTTTTT
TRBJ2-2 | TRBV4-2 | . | CASSRRQGGTGELFF | TGTGCCAGCAGCCGACGGCAAGGAGGAACCGGGGAGCTGTTTTTT
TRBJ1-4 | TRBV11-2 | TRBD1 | CASSWTPAGGYEKLFF | TGTGCCAGCAGCTGGACCCCGGCAGGGGGGTATGAAAAACTGTTTTTT
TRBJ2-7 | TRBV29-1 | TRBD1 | CSVAWTGGYEQYF | TGCAGCGTTGCCTGGACAGGAGGATACGAGCAGTACTTC
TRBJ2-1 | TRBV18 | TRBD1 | CASSPGQGRQMGNEQFF | TGTGCCAGCTCACCGGGACAGGGTAGGCAAATGGGCAATGAGCAGTTCTTC
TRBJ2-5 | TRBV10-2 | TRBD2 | CASRASGGQETQYF | TGCGCCAGCAGGGCTAGCGGGGGGCAAGAGACCCAGTACTTC
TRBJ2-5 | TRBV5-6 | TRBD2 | CASSFTGLAGGETQYF | TGTGCCAGCAGCTTCACAGGACTAGCGGGGGGAGAGACCCAGTACTTC
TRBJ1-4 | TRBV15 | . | CATAQATNEKLFF | TGTGCCACCGCCCAGGCGACTAATGAAAAACTGTTTTTT
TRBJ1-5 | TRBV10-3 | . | CAISAQEDQPQHF | TGTGCCATCAGCGCGCAGGAGGACCAGCCCCAGCATTTT
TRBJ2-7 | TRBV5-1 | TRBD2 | CASSAGTSGAGEQYF | TGCGCCAGCAGCGCAGGGACTAGCGGGGCGGGCGAGCAGTACTTC
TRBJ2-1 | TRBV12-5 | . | CASEQLNEQFF | TGTGCTAGTGAACAGTTGAATGAGCAGTTCTTC